These T cell receptor beta chains were read from a single sample in a study of blood T cell repertoires in COVID-19. Sequencing used immunoSEQ multiplex PCR; TCRdb keeps in-frame clones, though not all of them. The sample consists of around 180,000 clones, around 82% of them appearing once. The specimen sequenced was peripheral blood. These receptors were taken from a woman at least 80 years old with active or convalescent COVID-19. The CDR3 runs from the conserved cysteine through the conserved F or W. The D gene is left open where the match is weak. Expanded clones get a size class; other rows say once, few or many, or leave the size out.

V,D,J,size,CDR3,DNA
TRBV18,NA,TRBJ2-1,NA,CASSPQGDSAYNEQFF,TGTGCCAGCTCACCACAGGGGGATAGCGCCTACAATGAGCAGTTCTTC
TRBV27,TRBD2,TRBJ2-1,NA,CASQGLELDEQFF,TGTGCCAGCCAGGGACTAGAGTTGGATGAGCAGTTCTTC
TRBV10-1,TRBD1,TRBJ1-1,NA,CASSEQGVTEAFF,TGCGCCAGCAGTGAACAGGGGGTCACTGAAGCTTTCTTT
TRBV13,TRBD1,TRBJ1-3,NA,CASSLVGDRGYSGNTIYF,TGTGCCAGCAGCTTAGTCGGGGACAGGGGATACTCTGGAAACACCATATATTTT
TRBV4-1,TRBD1,TRBJ2-7,NA,CASSLRDRGVYEQYF,TGCGCCAGCAGCCTAAGGGACAGGGGGGTCTACGAGCAGTACTTC
TRBV5-5,NA,TRBJ1-5,once,CASSFLGGNQPQHF,TGTGCCAGCAGCTTCTTAGGGGGCAATCAGCCCCAGCATTTT
TRBV27,TRBD1,TRBJ1-1,NA,CASSFTGGFTEAFF,TGTGCCAGCAGTTTTACAGGGGGCTTCACTGAAGCTTTCTTT
TRBV20-1,NA,TRBJ1-1,NA,CSASRGVVTEAFF,TGCAGTGCAAGTCGGGGGGTGGTCACTGAAGCTTTCTTT
TRBV9,TRBD2,TRBJ2-7,once,CASSGGLAVNYEQYF,TGTGCCAGCAGCGGCGGACTAGCGGTAAATTACGAGCAGTACTTC
TRBV19,NA,TRBJ2-1,NA,CASSPAATGFTYNEQFF,TGTGCCAGTAGCCCTGCGGCTACAGGTTTCACCTACAATGAGCAGTTCTTC
TRBV3-1/TRBV3-2,TRBD1,TRBJ2-3,NA,CASSPTGVTTDTQYF,TGTGCCAGCAGCCCGACAGGGGTCACCACAGATACGCAGTATTTT
TRBV7-2,NA,TRBJ2-3,NA,CASTNYGETDTQYF,TGTGCCAGCACTAATTATGGGGAGACGGATACGCAGTATTTT
TRBV18,NA,TRBJ2-5,NA,CASSPRTQETQYF,TGTGCCAGCTCACCAAGGACACAAGAGACCCAGTACTTC
TRBV7-9,NA,TRBJ1-6,NA,CASSLAAGATYNSPLHF,TGTGCCAGCAGCTTAGCGGCAGGGGCGACCTATAATTCACCCCTCCACTTT
TRBV6-5,NA,TRBJ2-7,NA,CASGQQGSINEQYF,TGTGCCAGCGGTCAGCAGGGTTCGATCAACGAGCAGTACTTC
TRBV10-1,NA,TRBJ1-2,NA,CASSPTEFYGYTF,TGCGCCAGCAGTCCGACAGAATTCTATGGCTACACCTTC
TRBV10-2,TRBD2,TRBJ2-6,NA,CASSEAGVGGANVLTF,TGCGCCAGCAGTGAAGCGGGAGTGGGTGGGGCCAACGTCCTGACTTTC
TRBV6-5,TRBD1,TRBJ2-7,few,CASSSGQGWYEQYF,TGTGCCAGCAGTTCAGGACAGGGGTGGTACGAGCAGTACTTC
TRBV28,NA,TRBJ1-5,NA,CASSRGADQPQHF,TGTGCCAGCAGTCGGGGGGCGGATCAGCCCCAGCATTTT
TRBV20-1,TRBD1,TRBJ1-1,few,CSASRTGYTEAFF,TGCAGTGCTAGTAGGACAGGGTACACTGAAGCTTTCTTT
TRBV6-1,NA,TRBJ2-3,NA,CASSEGAGRGVTQYF,TGTGCCAGCAGTGAAGGGGCAGGCCGCGGGGTTACGCAGTATTTT
TRBV3-1/TRBV3-2,NA,TRBJ2-3,NA,CASSQGGGRADRDTQYF,TGTGCCAGCAGCCAAGGAGGGGGGAGGGCCGATAGGGATACGCAGTATTTT
TRBV7-2,TRBD2,TRBJ2-1,few,CASSLGTSDNEQFF,TGTGCCAGCAGCTTAGGGACTAGCGACAATGAGCAGTTCTTC
TRBV6-5,NA,TRBJ1-1,few,CASSYPGRTEAFF,TGTGCCAGCAGTTACCCGGGAAGGACTGAAGCTTTCTTT
TRBV2,NA,TRBJ1-1,NA,CASNDAAVLTEAFF,TGTGCCAGCAACGATGCGGCAGTCCTCACTGAAGCTTTCTTT
TRBV5-5,TRBD1,TRBJ1-5,NA,CASSMPGQGAIDNQPQHF,TGTGCCAGCAGCATGCCGGGACAGGGGGCCATTGATAATCAGCCCCAGCATTTT
TRBV25-1,TRBD1,TRBJ1-1,NA,CASSPQTGGNTEAFF,TGTGCCAGCAGTCCGCAGACAGGGGGGAACACTGAAGCTTTCTTT
TRBV5-1,TRBD1,TRBJ2-7,NA,CASSLGGTGKIYEQYF,TGCGCCAGCAGCTTGGGGGGGACAGGAAAAATTTACGAGCAGTACTTC
TRBV2,TRBD1,TRBJ2-7,NA,CASNVQGPTYEQYF,TGTGCCAGCAACGTACAGGGGCCAACCTACGAGCAGTACTTC
TRBV5-5,TRBD1,TRBJ1-5,NA,CASSTTGSQPQHF,TGTGCCAGCAGCACGACAGGGAGCCAGCCCCAGCATTTT
TRBV7-6,NA,TRBJ2-7,NA,CASSPTTGPTSNEQYF,TGTGCCAGCAGCCCTACCACAGGCCCTACGTCTAACGAGCAGTACTTC
TRBV6-5,NA,TRBJ1-5,NA,CASSYGRDSNQPQHF,TGTGCCAGCAGTTACGGGAGAGACAGCAATCAGCCCCAGCATTTT
TRBV19,TRBD1,TRBJ1-3,once,CASSTTGAGNTIYF,TGTGCCAGTAGTACGACAGGGGCTGGAAACACCATATATTTT
TRBV5-4,NA,TRBJ2-1,NA,CASSLDAETSYNEQFF,TGTGCCAGCAGCTTGGATGCGGAGACCTCCTACAATGAGCAGTTCTTC
TRBV7-2,TRBD2,TRBJ2-7,NA,CASSSSGRPYYEQYF,TGTGCCAGCAGCTCTAGCGGGAGACCCTACTACGAGCAGTACTTC
TRBV5-4,TRBD2,TRBJ2-5,few,CASSLPSGPQETQYF,TGTGCCAGCAGCTTGCCTAGCGGCCCCCAAGAGACCCAGTACTTC
TRBV5-1,TRBD1,TRBJ1-2,NA,CASSNPGQGNYGYTF,TGCGCCAGCAGCAATCCGGGACAGGGCAACTATGGCTACACCTTC